Listed below are T cell receptor beta chains from one sample, sequenced in a study of control samples from healthy donors and cancer patients. TCRdb's copy holds only in-frame clones and misses some; the assay was immunoSEQ multiplex PCR. The table records some 65,000 clones, more than 80% of them present only once. Sequenced material: PBMCs. Receptors were obtained from a woman aged 45 to 65 with lung cancer. The CDR3 runs from the conserved cysteine through the conserved F or W. The order of the fields is D gene, V gene, clone size, J gene, CDR3 protein, CDR3 DNA. D genes are given only for firm matches. Clone size is given for some rows only: seen once, a few or many times, or a class if the clone is expanded.

TRBD1	TRBV28	.	TRBJ1-4	CASSSQGTGVEKLFF	TGTGCCAGCAGTTCCCAAGGGACAGGGGTTGAAAAACTGTTTTTT
.	TRBV18	.	TRBJ1-1	CASSPYRDDTEAFF	TGTGCCAGCTCACCCTACAGGGATGACACTGAAGCTTTCTTT
TRBD1	TRBV28	.	TRBJ1-6	CASSSPGTGDSPLHF	TGTGCCAGCAGTTCCCCGGGGACAGGGGATTCACCCCTCCACTTT
TRBD1	TRBV5-1	.	TRBJ2-3	CASSLRTGASTDTQYF	TGCGCCAGCAGCTTAAGGACAGGGGCTTCCACAGATACGCAGTATTTT
TRBD1	TRBV19	.	TRBJ1-1	CASSRPQGATPEAFF	TGTGCCAGTAGCCGGCCACAGGGGGCAACCCCTGAAGCTTTCTTT
.	TRBV6-5	.	TRBJ1-5	CASRKVGSNQPQHF	TGTGCCAGCAGAAAGGTGGGGAGCAATCAGCCCCAGCATTTT
TRBD1	TRBV6-5	.	TRBJ2-7	CASSTGQVSYEQYF	TGTGCCAGCAGCACCGGACAGGTCTCCTACGAGCAGTACTTC
.	TRBV11-2	once	TRBJ1-6	CASSGKKGRPYNSPLHF	TGTGCCAGCAGCGGAAAGAAGGGGAGACCATATAATTCACCCCTCCACTTT
.	TRBV19	.	TRBJ2-7	CASKAYSYEQYF	TGTGCCAGTAAGGCATACTCCTACGAGCAGTACTTC
.	TRBV11-3	.	TRBJ1-2	CASSLFLAGDTYGYTF	TGTGCCAGCAGCTTATTTTTGGCAGGGGATACCTATGGCTACACCTTC
.	TRBV19	.	TRBJ2-1	CASRGGDTSYNEQFF	TGTGCCAGTAGAGGAGGTGATACCTCCTACAATGAGCAGTTCTTC
.	TRBV7-3	.	TRBJ1-2	CASSLKNGGFAYGYTF	TGTGCCAGCAGCTTAAAAAACGGAGGCTTCGCCTATGGCTACACCTTC
TRBD2	TRBV19	.	TRBJ2-5	CASRTQRGGQETQYF	TGTGCCAGTAGAACCCAGCGGGGGGGCCAAGAGACCCAGTACTTC
.	TRBV6-5	.	TRBJ1-1	CASSLPRAVNTEAFF	TGTGCCAGCAGTCTCCCCAGAGCCGTGAACACTGAAGCTTTCTTT
.	TRBV3-1/TRBV3-2	.	TRBJ1-1	CASSHGYTEAFF	TGTGCCAGCAGCCACGGATACACTGAAGCTTTCTTT
TRBD1	TRBV28	.	TRBJ1-2	CASSFRDRGWEGYTF	TGTGCCAGCAGTTTCCGGGACAGGGGGTGGGAGGGCTACACCTTC
.	TRBV20-1	.	TRBJ1-1	CSGSEGGWTEAFF	TGCAGTGGAAGTGAAGGAGGGTGGACTGAAGCTTTCTTT
.	TRBV27	.	TRBJ1-1	CASSLSGGANTEAFF	TGTGCCAGCAGTTTATCAGGGGGTGCGAACACTGAAGCTTTCTTT
.	TRBV27	.	TRBJ2-5	CASSPFMTGPETQYF	TGTGCCAGCAGTCCGTTCATGACGGGGCCAGAGACCCAGTACTTC
.	TRBV9	.	TRBJ2-2	CASSVEASFTGELFF	TGTGCCAGCAGCGTAGAGGCTAGCTTCACCGGGGAGCTGTTTTTT
TRBD1	TRBV6-5	.	TRBJ1-6	CASRMTGGVSPLHF	TGTGCCAGCAGAATGACAGGGGGGGTTTCACCCCTCCACTTT
.	TRBV6-5	.	TRBJ1-2	CAVAASTNYGYTF	TGTGCCGTGGCCGCTTCTACCAACTATGGCTACACCTTC
.	TRBV5-5	.	TRBJ2-1	CASSFMLALYNEQFF	TGTGCCAGCAGCTTTATGCTAGCCTTATACAATGAGCAGTTCTTC
.	TRBV29-1	.	TRBJ2-3	CSGLLVTDTQYF	TGCAGCGGGTTACTAGTGACAGATACGCAGTATTTT
.	TRBV13	.	TRBJ2-7	CASSLGRSSYEQYF	TGTGCCAGCAGCCTAGGGAGGAGCTCCTACGAGCAGTACTTC
TRBD1	TRBV11-1	once	TRBJ2-7	CASSFDRDKGEQYF	TGTGCCAGCAGCTTCGACAGGGATAAGGGGGAGCAGTACTTC
.	TRBV11-3	.	TRBJ1-1	CASSKIDTEAFF	TGTGCCAGCTCTAAAATAGACACTGAAGCTTTCTTT
.	TRBV27	.	TRBJ1-6	CASSKLQNSPLHF	TGTGCCAGCAGTAAGCTTCAAAATTCACCCCTCCACTTT
.	TRBV4-3	once	TRBJ1-3	CASSQDVGGGNTIYF	TGCGCCAGCAGCCAAGACGTGGGAGGGGGAAACACCATATATTTT
.	TRBV25-1	.	TRBJ1-2	CASSMTAHGYTF	TGTGCCAGCAGTATGACAGCGCACGGCTACACCTTC
.	TRBV23-1	.	TRBJ1-6	CASSQLQGSYNSPLHF	TGCGCCAGCAGTCAACTACAGGGATCCTATAATTCACCCCTCCACTTT
TRBD1	TRBV4-1	.	TRBJ1-6	CASSFFRDRGNSPLHF	TGCGCCAGCAGCTTCTTCCGGGACAGGGGTAATTCACCCCTCCACTTT
.	TRBV23-1	.	TRBJ1-4	CASSRAPNEKLFF	TGCGCCAGCAGTCGGGCACCGAATGAAAAACTGTTTTTT
.	TRBV7-2	.	TRBJ2-2	CASSFPIRVTGELFF	TGTGCCAGCAGCTTCCCAATTCGGGTAACCGGGGAGCTGTTTTTT
.	TRBV6-2/TRBV6-3	once	TRBJ1-5	CASSYSYRGGNQPQHF	TGTGCCAGCAGTTACTCGTACCGGGGCGGCAATCAGCCCCAGCATTTT
.	TRBV10-3	.	TRBJ2-2	CAIRTPGELFF	TGTGCCATCAGGACCCCCGGGGAGCTGTTTTTT
.	TRBV4-3	.	TRBJ2-1	CASSQGLGGHGEQFF	TGCGCCAGCAGCCAGGGATTGGGGGGGCACGGTGAGCAGTTCTTC
.	TRBV5-1	few	TRBJ2-3	CASSWGDSRYTQYF	TGCGCCAGCAGCTGGGGGGACTCGAGATATACGCAGTATTTT
.	TRBV11-3	.	TRBJ2-2	CASSSRTANTGELFF	TGTGCCAGCAGCTCTCGGACTGCGAACACCGGGGAGCTGTTTTTT
TRBD1	TRBV10-3	.	TRBJ1-2	CAISEFSPTTGQGNGYTF	TGTGCCATCAGTGAGTTTTCGCCTACCACCGGACAGGGTAATGGCTACACCTTC
.	TRBV13	.	TRBJ1-2	CASSLELGYTF	TGTGCCAGCAGCTTAGAATTAGGCTACACCTTC
.	TRBV4-1	.	TRBJ1-2	CVSSQEVTIYGYTF	TGCGTCAGCAGCCAAGAGGTCACTATCTATGGCTACACCTTC